This T cell receptor (beta chain) comes out of a study of cytomegalovirus exposure and HLA in healthy donors. The V and J ends lost 3 bases and 8 bases respectively, with 13 bases between them. From germline, CDR1 is MDHEN and CDR2 SYDVKM. The CDR3 length is 13 residues. The PCR used 60 Vbeta and 13 Jbeta primers. Repertoires were generated with immunoSEQ multiplex PCR, while TCRdb's copy carries only in-frame clones and drops some. The sample's table shows 35,000 to 45,000 clones. Sequencing used PBMCs. V is TRBV28 and J is TRBJ1-1; no clear D. This clonotype originated in a male donor in good health and CMV-seronegative. Here the CDR3 reads CASSLRIEAEAFF. CDR3 DNA: TGTGCCAGCAGTTTGCGCATAGAAGCCGAAGCTTTCTTT.